A selection of T cell receptor beta chains follows, all from one sample in a study of T cells in Graves' hyperthyroidism and ophthalmopathy. One entry per CDR3 protein results from TCRdb running MiXCR on the multiplex PCR reads. The sample has about 500,000 distinct CDR3 sequences, 16% seen once. The sequencing sample was made of blood. The receptors were sampled from a woman aged 30 to 39 with Graves' ophthalmopathy. The CDR3 runs from the conserved cysteine through the conserved F or W. A D gene is named only where the DNA matches it firmly. Clone size is stated in some rows and not others, as once, few, many or a class when expanded.

TGTGCCACCAGCAGAGATAGGGAGATCCGCAATGAGCAGTTCTTC	CATSRDREIRNEQFF	NA	NA	TRBV15	TRBJ2-1
TGTGCCAGCAGGACGGACAGCTTGAATGAAAAACTGTTTTTT	CASRTDSLNEKLFF	NA	NA	TRBV2	TRBJ1-4
TGTGCCTGGAGTTTGGGGAACACTGAAGCTTTCTTT	CAWSLGNTEAFF	NA	NA	TRBV30	TRBJ1-1
TGTGCCAGCAGATTTACAGTTAACAATCAGCCCCAGCATTTT	CASRFTVNNQPQHF	NA	NA	TRBV12-3/TRBV12-4	TRBJ1-5
TGTGCCAGCAGTTTGAACTGGGACAGGTATCAGCCCCAGCATTTT	CASSLNWDRYQPQHF	TRBD1	few	TRBV12-3/TRBV12-4	TRBJ1-5
TGTGCCGGAGGGACAGGGACCTACGAGCAGTACTTC	CAGGTGTYEQYF	TRBD1	many	TRBV2	TRBJ2-7
TGCAGTGCTAGTTTGATAGCGGGAGAGGCGGGAGAGCAGTACTTC	CSASLIAGEAGEQYF	TRBD2	many	TRBV20-1	TRBJ2-7
TGTGCCAGCAGTCCGGGGGCCATAAATCAGCCCCAGCATTTT	CASSPGAINQPQHF	NA	many	TRBV28	TRBJ1-5
NA	CASSFGTGNSPFHF	NA	NA	TRBV28	TRBJ1-6
TGCGCCAGCAGCCACCCGGGACAGGGAAACATTCAGTACTTC	CASSHPGQGNIQYF	TRBD1	few	TRBV4-1	TRBJ2-4
TGCGCCAGCAGCTTGGCTACAGGGTTTCCTGGCTACACCTTC	CASSLATGFPGYTF	NA	many	TRBV5-1	TRBJ1-2
TGTGCCAGCACACTAGCGGGCAATGAGCAGTTCTTC	CASTLAGNEQFF	TRBD2	many	TRBV6-1	TRBJ2-1
TGCGCCAGCAGCTTGTTGACAGGGGCGGGGGAGCAGTACTTC	CASSLLTGAGEQYF	TRBD1	NA	TRBV5-1	TRBJ2-7
TGTGCCAGCAGTTACTCGACCAGGGGAGATAACACCGGGGAGCTGTTTTTT	CASSYSTRGDNTGELFF	NA	NA	TRBV10-3	TRBJ2-2
TGTGCCAGCAGTTACTTAGGGGGTGTTTCCTACAATGAGCAGTTCTTC	CASSYLGGVSYNEQFF	NA	many	TRBV6-2/TRBV6-3	TRBJ2-1
TGTGCCAGCAGCAACTCCTACGAGCAGTACTTC	CASSNSYEQYF	NA	many	TRBV3-1	TRBJ2-7
TGTGCCAGCAGTTTAATCCCGGACGAGCAGTACTTC	CASSLIPDEQYF	NA	few	TRBV12-3/TRBV12-4	TRBJ2-7
TGTGCCATCAGTGAGGGCAGGCTGAACACTGAAGCTTTCTTT	CAISEGRLNTEAFF	NA	many	TRBV10-3	TRBJ1-1
TGTGCCAGCAGTTTAATCGGCAGCCCTGAAGCTTTCTTT	CASSLIGSPEAFF	NA	NA	TRBV27	TRBJ1-1
TGTGCCAGCACGGGAAGGGGCGAGCAGTACTTC	CASTGRGEQYF	NA	many	TRBV28	TRBJ2-7
TGTGCCAGCAGCTCCACGACTAGCGGGAGAGAGACCCAGTACTTC	CASSSTTSGRETQYF	TRBD2	few	TRBV11-1	TRBJ2-5
TGTGCCAGCAGCTTAGGGATAGCGGGAGGGCAGGAGACCCAGTACTTC	CASSLGIAGGQETQYF	TRBD2	many	TRBV7-9	TRBJ2-5
TGTGCCAGCAGCCTGCACGACACAGATACGCAGTATTTT	CASSLHDTDTQYF	NA	many	TRBV3-1	TRBJ2-3
TGTGCCAGCAGTCCCCGGCACCCAGGGGAAAAACTGTTTTTT	CASSPRHPGEKLFF	NA	few	TRBV27	TRBJ1-4
TGCAGCGTTGATGGGACAGGGGGCTCCCACGAGCAGTACTTC	CSVDGTGGSHEQYF	TRBD1	NA	TRBV29-1	TRBJ2-7
TGCAGTGCTGGGGGGCCTGGAAACACCATATATTTT	CSAGGPGNTIYF	NA	few	TRBV20-1	TRBJ1-3
TGTGCCAACAGTCTGCAGGGTCGCGGCGAGCAGTACTTC	CANSLQGRGEQYF	NA	NA	TRBV12-3/TRBV12-4	TRBJ2-7
TGTGCCATCAGTGCCGACGGGTACTCTGGAAACACCATATATTTT	CAISADGYSGNTIYF	NA	NA	TRBV10-3	TRBJ1-3